These T cell receptor beta chains were read from a single sample in a study of blood T cell repertoires in COVID-19. Using immunoSEQ multiplex PCR, the repertoire was profiled, and TCRdb retains in-frame clones only, with some absent. The profile shows about 180,000 clones, just over 85% of them singletons. Sequenced input: peripheral blood. These receptors were collected from a man aged 45 to 65 with active or convalescent COVID-19. CDR3s leave out the opening cysteine and the closing phenylalanine or tryptophan. The order of the fields is V gene, J gene, CDR3 length, CDR3 protein.

V gene: TRBV7-6; J gene: TRBJ2-2; CDR3 length: 13; CDR3 protein: ASSLRTGGIGELF
V gene: TRBV5-1; J gene: TRBJ1-4; CDR3 length: 12; CDR3 protein: ASSLAQGNEKLF
V gene: TRBV7-2; J gene: TRBJ1-2; CDR3 length: 11; CDR3 protein: ASSFGQGYGYT
V gene: TRBV9; J gene: TRBJ1-3; CDR3 length: 13; CDR3 protein: ASSVDEWSGNTIY
V gene: TRBV30; J gene: TRBJ1-1; CDR3 length: 9; CDR3 protein: AWDRVTEAF
V gene: TRBV4-3; J gene: TRBJ1-5; CDR3 length: 13; CDR3 protein: ASSQDTQGRQPQH
V gene: TRBV27; J gene: TRBJ2-1; CDR3 length: 12; CDR3 protein: ASTPRGGGNEQF
V gene: TRBV4-2; J gene: TRBJ1-2; CDR3 length: 11; CDR3 protein: ASSQESGDGYT
V gene: TRBV3-1/TRBV3-2; J gene: TRBJ1-2; CDR3 length: 14; CDR3 protein: ASSIRDRGRFYGYT
V gene: TRBV19; J gene: TRBJ2-3; CDR3 length: 13; CDR3 protein: ASSMRQSPTDTQY
V gene: TRBV7-2; J gene: TRBJ1-1; CDR3 length: 13; CDR3 protein: ASSSQGMGITEAF
V gene: TRBV5-1; J gene: TRBJ2-7; CDR3 length: 14; CDR3 protein: ASSPGGRRIPYEQY
V gene: TRBV6-1; J gene: TRBJ2-7; CDR3 length: 11; CDR3 protein: ASSDRGLGEQY
V gene: TRBV9; J gene: TRBJ1-4; CDR3 length: 14; CDR3 protein: ARKGRSAATNEKLF
V gene: TRBV28; J gene: TRBJ2-7; CDR3 length: 14; CDR3 protein: ASSSPILAGRNEQY
V gene: TRBV25-1; J gene: TRBJ1-2; CDR3 length: 11; CDR3 protein: ASTGGTLWGYT
V gene: TRBV2; J gene: TRBJ2-3; CDR3 length: 12; CDR3 protein: ASSGTRGENTQY
V gene: TRBV6-2/TRBV6-3; J gene: TRBJ2-7; CDR3 length: 12; CDR3 protein: ASSQPGQGYEQY
V gene: TRBV27; J gene: TRBJ1-5; CDR3 length: 11; CDR3 protein: ASSSTGRQPQH
V gene: TRBV10-3; J gene: TRBJ2-7; CDR3 length: 13; CDR3 protein: AISEHPSEEFEQY
V gene: TRBV18; J gene: TRBJ2-7; CDR3 length: 13; CDR3 protein: ASSPRTGGEYEQY
V gene: TRBV28; J gene: TRBJ2-7; CDR3 length: 12; CDR3 protein: ASSPGTANTEQY
V gene: TRBV6-5; J gene: TRBJ1-1; CDR3 length: 12; CDR3 protein: ASSYAQGSTEAF
V gene: TRBV19; J gene: TRBJ2-2; CDR3 length: 14; CDR3 protein: ASSAPGGTTTGELF
V gene: TRBV5-1; J gene: TRBJ2-2; CDR3 length: 13; CDR3 protein: ASSLASGATGELF
V gene: TRBV6-5; J gene: TRBJ1-5; CDR3 length: 13; CDR3 protein: ASSRQGAGNQPQH
V gene: TRBV4-3; J gene: TRBJ1-1; CDR3 length: 13; CDR3 protein: ASSLRTGMNTEAF
V gene: TRBV5-1; J gene: TRBJ2-7; CDR3 length: 13; CDR3 protein: ASSLAGGPTYEQY
V gene: TRBV6-5; J gene: TRBJ2-1; CDR3 length: 13; CDR3 protein: ASGLTSGTYNEQF
V gene: TRBV7-3; J gene: TRBJ1-1; CDR3 length: 12; CDR3 protein: ASSQGGMNTEAF
V gene: TRBV2; J gene: TRBJ1-4; CDR3 length: 11; CDR3 protein: AIQGQPNEKLF